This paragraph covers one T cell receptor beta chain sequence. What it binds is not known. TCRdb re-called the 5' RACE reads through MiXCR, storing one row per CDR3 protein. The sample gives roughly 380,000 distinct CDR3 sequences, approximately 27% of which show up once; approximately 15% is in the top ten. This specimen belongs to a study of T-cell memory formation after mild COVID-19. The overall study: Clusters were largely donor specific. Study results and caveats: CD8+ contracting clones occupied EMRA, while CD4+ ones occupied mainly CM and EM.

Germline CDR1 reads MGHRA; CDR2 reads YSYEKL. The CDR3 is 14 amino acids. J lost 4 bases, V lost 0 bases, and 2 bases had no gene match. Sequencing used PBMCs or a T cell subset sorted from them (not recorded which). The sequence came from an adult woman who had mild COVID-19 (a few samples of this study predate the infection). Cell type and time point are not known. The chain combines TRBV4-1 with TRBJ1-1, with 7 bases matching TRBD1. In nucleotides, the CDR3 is TGCGCCAGCAGCCAAGAGACAGGGACCACTGAAGCTTTCTTT. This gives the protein CASSQETGTTEAFF.